This TCR beta chain was found in a study of blood T cell repertoires in COVID-19. Study information: The United States, Italy and Spain provided the acute and convalescent COVID-19 samples. T cells, B-cell-depleted T cells, or PBMCs provided the cDNA or gDNA that served as material.

Original data processing: Amplified reference gene primers provided the basis for estimating nucleated cell counts. Some clones are missing from TCRdb's copy, which holds only in-frame ones; the method was immunoSEQ multiplex PCR. That table is the source of V, J and clone size, and D and trimming were worked out from the DNA. The sample has over 300,000 clones, about 89% seen once. Sequencing used peripheral blood. The TCR was taken from a young man who had recovered from COVID-19.

The CDR3 here is CASSIVRGHNEQFF. CDR3 sequence (DNA): TGTGCCAGTAGTATAGTCAGGGGGCACAATGAGCAGTTCTTC. The chain is built from TRBV19 and TRBJ2-1; TRBD1 aligns across 8 bases. The CDR3 covers 14 residues. V shed 1 base and J 5 bases; nucleotides not matched to a gene: 1. Germline V CDR1 and CDR2: LNHDA, SQIVND (reference sequence).